A single sample gave rise to the 28 T cell receptor gamma chains below, sequenced in a study of Vδ1+ human thymocytes. The study, taken as a whole, reports: Thymic TRG and TRD repertoires appeared highly polyclonal, with Gaussian CDR3 length distributions.

No antigen has been identified for these receptors. The template was reverse-transcribed extracted RNA. Multiplex PCR used pooled V-gene forward primers and a constant-region reverse primer to amplify CDR3s. TCRdb used CATT to re-call clones from the multiplex PCR reads. The sample shows about 22,000 gamma-chain clones, roughly 13% of them seen only once. The sample consisted of Vdelta1+ gamma-delta thymocytes from the thymus. The subset was: FACS-sorted CD3+ TCRalphabeta- TCRVdelta1+ TCRVdelta2- thymocytes. The receptors here all came from a child under two years old who had congenital heart surgery.

The chain is built from TRGV3 and TRGJP2. The V gene end was trimmed by 0 bases and the J gene end by 5 bases; junction bases not matched to a gene: 15. The germline V gene encodes CDR1 VTNTFY and CDR2 YDVSTARD (reference sequence). The CDR3 extends over 18 amino acids. The CDR3 DNA reads TGTGCCACCTGGGACAGGTCCAGGGGGGGTCGGAGTGATTGGATCAAGACGTTT. This translates into CATWDRSRGGRSDWIKTF.

This clone was found a few times. The chain combines TRGV4 with TRGJ1 or TRGJ2. Trimming removed 2 bases from V and 10 bases from J; junction bases left unmatched: 8. Looked up from germline, CDR1 is EGSTGY and CDR2 is YDSYTSSV. The length of the CDR3 is 12 residues. The chain's CDR3 is CATWDDGIKKLF. As DNA, the CDR3 is TGTGCCACCTGGGATGATGGTATAAAGAAACTCTTT.

This clone has a handful of counts. Other DNA sequences within the sample encode an identical CDR3. V usage is TRGV4 and J usage is TRGJ1 or TRGJ2. This CDR3 comprises 14 residues. V trimming: 0 bases; J trimming: 5 bases; junction bases outside the gene matches: 7. In germline, CDR1 is EGSTGY, CDR2 YDSYTSSV. CDR3 in DNA: TGTGCCACCTGGGATGGGCTCCGGGATTATAAGAAACTCTTT. Encoded protein: CATWDGLRDYKKLF.

The chain carries TRGV5 and TRGJ1 or TRGJ2. The CDR3 contains 15 residues. The germline CDR1 and CDR2 sequences are VINAFY and YDVSNSKD. V was pared by 0 bases and J by 3 bases, with 8 bases of the junction left unmatched. The CDR3 spells CATWDRPWFYYKKLF. The DNA of the CDR3 is TGTGCCACCTGGGACAGGCCCTGGTTTTATTATAAGAAACTCTTT.

This clone was recorded a few times. The chain uses TRGV9 and TRGJ1 or TRGJ2. CDR3 size: 15 residues. Germline assignment: CDR1 GITISATS and CDR2 ISYDGTV (reference sequence). Trimming cost V 0 bases and J 2 bases; bases outside gene matches: 7. The CDR3: CALWEVEPYYYKKLF. The CDR3 DNA sequence: TGTGCCTTGTGGGAGGTGGAACCCTATTATTATAAGAAACTCTTT.

As for this clone: Germline and junction disagree at one end, which may indicate a read error. The rearrangement joins TRGV4 to TRGJ1 or TRGJ2. The germline CDR1 and CDR2 sequences are EGSTGY and YDSYTSSV. This CDR3 has 14 residues. The DNA for the CDR3 is TGTGCCACCTGGAATGGGCATCGGGGTTATAAGAAACTCTTT. Translating it yields CATWNGHRGYKKLF.

Turning to this clone: Additional DNA sequences in this sample encode the identical CDR3. The chain employs TRGV8 and TRGJP2. The V and J ends lost 2 bases and 8 bases, in that order; junction bases with no gene match: 2. The germline CDR1 and CDR2 sequences are VENAVY and YDSYNSRV. This CDR3 is 12 amino acids long. This CDR3 reads CATWDTDWIKTF. In nucleotides, the CDR3 is TGTGCCACCTGGGATACCGATTGGATCAAGACGTTT.

Only a few counts were recorded for this clone. The identical CDR3 is also encoded by other nucleotide sequences in the sample. The chain employs TRGV9 and TRGJP1. After removal of 6 bases from V and 9 bases from J, the junction contained 1 base not matched to a gene. CDR3 length: 10 residues. Germline V CDR1 and CDR2: GITISATS, ISYDGTV (reference sequence). The CDR3 protein is CALWSWFKIF. CDR3 DNA sequence: TGTGCCTTGTGGAGTTGGTTCAAGATATTT.

Notes on this clone: An end of the junction differs from the germline gene, which may be a read error. The chain links TRGV2 to TRGJP2. Germline V lookup: CDR1 EGSNGY, CDR2 YDSYNSKV. The CDR3 is 15 amino acids. The CDR3, as DNA: TGTGCCGCCTGGGACGGGCCGGGTAGTGATTGGATCAAGACGTTT. It is translated as CAAWDGPGSDWIKTF.

For this clone: At the DNA level, this CDR3 is encoded by other sequences in the same sample as well. This sequence joins TRGV2 and TRGJ1 or TRGJ2. This CDR3 is built from 13 residues. From germline, CDR1 is EGSNGY and CDR2 YDSYNSKV. V dropped 0 bases and J dropped 6; count of bases not matched to a gene: 5. CDR3 in amino acids: CATWDGPSYKKLF. In DNA, the CDR3 is TGTGCCACCTGGGACGGGCCGAGTTATAAGAAACTCTTT.

This clone appeared a few times. The rearrangement links TRGV8 to TRGJ1 or TRGJ2. CDR1 and CDR2 (germline): VENAVY, YDSYNSRV. Trimming took 4 bases from V and 8 from J; bases not matched to a gene: 8. CDR3 length: 12 amino acids. The CDR3 loop reads CATWEEKDKKLF. The CDR3 coding sequence is TGTGCCACCTGGGAGGAAAAGGATAAGAAACTCTTT.

On this clone: In the same sample, other DNA sequences code for this CDR3. The chain employs TRGV8 and TRGJP2. The CDR3 spans 13 residues. V trimming: 3 bases; J trimming: 6 bases; junction bases outside the gene matches: 4. CDR1 and CDR2 from the germline V gene are VENAVY and YDSYNSRV. The CDR3 region has the DNA TGTGCCACCTGGGATCGGGGTGATTGGATCAAGACGTTT. It yields the protein CATWDRGDWIKTF.

This clone was detected a few times. This sample also contains other DNA sequences that code for the same CDR3. The chain recombines TRGV3 with TRGJ1 or TRGJ2. The CDR3 extends over 14 amino acids. With 1 base clipped from V and 1 base from J, the junction kept 4 bases outside the gene matches. Looked up from germline, CDR1 is VTNTFY and CDR2 is YDVSTARD (reference sequence). The CDR3 loop reads CATWDSPNYYKKLF. The CDR3 DNA reads TGTGCCACCTGGGACAGCCCAAATTATTATAAGAAACTCTTT.

The rearrangement uses TRGV9 and TRGJP2. The CDR3 is made up of 15 amino acids. Germline V CDR1 and CDR2: GITISATS, ISYDGTV (reference sequence). V was pared by 5 bases and J by 3 bases, with 9 bases of the junction left unmatched. CDR3 in DNA: TGTGCCTTGTGGGGGGAAAGAGGTAGTGATTGGATCAAGACGTTT. Amino acid sequence: CALWGERGSDWIKTF.

This chain connects TRGV4 to TRGJ1 or TRGJ2. J lost 4 bases, V lost 5 bases, and 8 bases had no gene match. Germline V lookup: CDR1 EGSTGY, CDR2 YDSYTSSV. There are 13 residues in the CDR3. The CDR3 DNA sequence: TGTGCCACCTGGGCCACGGCGTATTATAAGAAACTCTTT. Amino acid sequence: CATWATAYYKKLF.

For this clone: The junction and the germline gene differ at one end; a read error may be behind it. The rearrangement links TRGV4 to TRGJ1 or TRGJ2. The CDR3 has 15 residues. Germline loops: CDR1 EGSTGY, CDR2 YDSYTSSV. DNA for the CDR3: TGTGCCACCTGGAATGGGCCTTCTCAAGGGGATAAGAAACTCTTT. It codes for CATWNGPSQGDKKLF.

This clone was seen only a few times. This chain uses TRGV8 with TRGJ1 or TRGJ2. The CDR3 runs to 11 residues. The V gene end was trimmed by 4 bases and the J gene end by 12 bases; junction bases not matched to a gene: 9. The germline gives CDR1 VENAVY, CDR2 YDSYNSRV. This CDR3 is CATWECYLKLF. In DNA form, the CDR3 reads TGTGCCACCTGGGAGTGTTATCTGAAACTCTTT.

This clone was seen more than once but under ten times. The V and J genes are TRGV5 and TRGJ1 or TRGJ2. Germline CDR1 VINAFY, CDR2 YDVSNSKD. After removal of 5 bases from V and 9 bases from J, the junction contained 4 bases not matched to a gene. The CDR3 covers 10 residues. CDR3 DNA sequence: TGTGCCACCTGGGGTTCTAAGAAACTCTTT. Amino acids: CATWGSKKLF.

This clone ranks as medium-sized (0.01 to 0.1%). The rearrangement joins TRGV9 to TRGJ1 or TRGJ2. This CDR3 spans 11 amino acids. With 4 bases clipped from V and 8 bases from J, the junction kept 5 bases outside the gene matches. From germline, CDR1 is GITISATS and CDR2 ISYDGTV (reference sequence). The CDR3 DNA is TGTGCCTTGTGGGACGTTCATAAGAAACTCTTT. Amino acids: CALWDVHKKLF.

This clone was seen a handful of times. Given a much more abundant clone one base away, this may be a read error. Other DNA sequences in this specimen translate into the identical CDR3. This chain links TRGV4 with TRGJ1 or TRGJ2. The length of the CDR3 is 12 residues. V lost 4 bases, J lost 4 bases, and 4 bases stayed unmatched. In germline, CDR1 is EGSTGY, CDR2 YDSYTSSV. CDR3 coding DNA: TGTGCCACCTGGGACTCCTATTATAAGAAACTCTTT. This gives the protein CATWDSYYKKLF.

The chain joins TRGV2 to TRGJP2. Per germline, CDR1 EGSNGY and CDR2 YDSYNSKV. The CDR3 length is 18 residues. V was clipped by 0 bases and J by 0 bases; unmatched bases: 10. The CDR3 here is CATWDGRYIYSSDWIKTF. The CDR3 nucleotides are TGTGCCACCTGGGACGGGCGATATATATATAGTAGTGATTGGATCAAGACGTTT.

There are a few counts of this clone. A much larger clone sits a single nucleotide away, making a read error possible. This rearrangement joins TRGV9 to TRGJ1 or TRGJ2. The CDR3 totals 13 residues. Germline values: CDR1 GITISATS, CDR2 ISYDGTV (reference sequence). The V segment lost 0 bases and the J segment 5 bases; nucleotides outside the gene matches: 4. CDR3 bases: TGTGCCTTGTGGGAGGTGGAAAATTATAAGAAACTCTTT. As protein: CALWEVENYKKLF.

V and J are TRGV3 and TRGJP1. Germline CDR1 VTNTFY, CDR2 YDVSTARD (reference sequence). The V segment lost 2 bases and the J segment 4 bases; nucleotides outside the gene matches: 4. The CDR3 is made up of 14 amino acids. The CDR3 is CATWDKGTGWFKIF. Written as DNA, the CDR3 is TGTGCCACCTGGGACAAGGGCACTGGTTGGTTCAAGATATTT.

This clone has just a few counts. The V gene is TRGV5, the J gene TRGJ1 or TRGJ2. J lost 5 bases, V lost 2 bases, and 3 bases had no gene match. CDR1 and CDR2 from the germline V gene are VINAFY and YDVSNSKD. This CDR3 contains 12 residues. CDR3 protein: CATWDTDYKKLF. CDR3 in DNA: TGTGCCACCTGGGACACCGATTATAAGAAACTCTTT.

This clone has a handful of counts. The chain is built from TRGV2 and TRGJ1 or TRGJ2. Germline trimming cut 5 bases from V and 12 bases from J; bases unmatched to any gene: 4. This CDR3 contains 9 residues. Germline V gives CDR1 EGSNGY, CDR2 YDSYNSKV. CDR3 region: CATWVGKLF. Written as DNA, the CDR3 is TGTGCCACCTGGGTGGGGAAACTCTTT.

This clone was observed a handful of times. The chain links TRGV9 to TRGJ1 or TRGJ2. CDR3 length: 14 amino acids. Germline V gene data show CDR1 as GITISATS and CDR2 as ISYDGTV (reference sequence). V trimming: 6 bases; J trimming: 4 bases; junction bases outside the gene matches: 12. The CDR3 coding sequence is TGTGCCTTGTGGAGGCCCCCCCGGTATTATAAGAAACTCTTT. It translates to CALWRPPRYYKKLF.

This sequence joins TRGV5 and TRGJ1 or TRGJ2. The CDR3 length is 15 residues. Germline CDR1 VINAFY, CDR2 YDVSNSKD. V lost 0 bases to trimming and J lost 6 bases; unmatched junction nucleotides: 11. The DNA for the CDR3 is TGTGCCACCTGGGACAGGCGAAAATTATTTTATAAGAAACTCTTT. Its translation is CATWDRRKLFYKKLF.

Comments on this clone: Other nucleotide sequences in the sample specify the same CDR3. The chain has TRGV2 and TRGJ1 or TRGJ2. The CDR3 runs 13 residues. The J segment lost 7 bases and the V segment lost 0 bases, leaving 6 bases of the junction unmatched. Germline V gives CDR1 EGSNGY, CDR2 YDSYNSKV. CDR3 DNA: TGTGCCACCTGGGACGGGCCTGGATATAAGAAACTCTTT. Amino acids: CATWDGPGYKKLF.